This record looks at one T cell receptor (beta chain) sequence and its context. The PCR was carried out with 60 Vbeta primers and 13 Jbeta primers. The method was immunoSEQ multiplex PCR; TCRdb's version includes in-frame clones alone and lacks a portion of them. The repertoire includes roughly 130,000 clones, approximately 80% of them detected once, and 1% sits in the top ten. The data stem from a study of cytomegalovirus exposure and HLA in healthy donors. Germline CDR1 and CDR2: LNHNV and YYDKDF (reference sequence). V dropped 3 bases and J dropped 0; count of bases not matched to a gene: 4. This CDR3 has 16 amino acids.

The sequence came from a man aged 35 to 55 in good health and CMV-seronegative. Sequencing input: PBMCs. The chain recombines TRBV15 with TRBJ1-4; 7 nucleotides match TRBD1. CDR3 loop: CATSSLGTATNEKLFF. CDR3 DNA: TGTGCCACCAGCAGTCTCGGGACAGCAACTAATGAAAAACTGTTTTTT. Drawing the rest from reference TRBV15 and TRBJ1-4, the complete variable domain is DAMVIQNPRYQVTQFGKPVTLSCSQTLNHNVMYWYQQKSSQAPKLLFHYYDKDFNNEADTPDNFQSRRPNTSFCFLDIRSPGLGDTAMYLCATSSLGTATNEKLFFGSGTQLSVL.